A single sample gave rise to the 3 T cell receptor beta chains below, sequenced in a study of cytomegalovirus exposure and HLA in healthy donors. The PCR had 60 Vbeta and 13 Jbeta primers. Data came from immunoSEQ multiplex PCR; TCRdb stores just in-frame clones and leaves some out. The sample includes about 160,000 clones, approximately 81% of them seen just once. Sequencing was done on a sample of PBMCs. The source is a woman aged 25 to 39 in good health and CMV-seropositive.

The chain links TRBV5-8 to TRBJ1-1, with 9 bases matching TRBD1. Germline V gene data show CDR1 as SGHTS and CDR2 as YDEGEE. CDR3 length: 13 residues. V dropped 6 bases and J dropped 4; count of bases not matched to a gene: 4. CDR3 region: CASTSDRGTEAFF. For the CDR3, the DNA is TGTGCCAGCACCTCGGACAGGGGCACTGAAGCTTTCTTT.

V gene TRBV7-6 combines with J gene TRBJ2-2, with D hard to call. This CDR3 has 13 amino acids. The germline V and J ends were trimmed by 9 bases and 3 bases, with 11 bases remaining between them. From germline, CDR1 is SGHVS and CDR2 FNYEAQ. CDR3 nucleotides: TGTGCCAGGAGAACAGATCACACCGGGGAGCTGTTTTTT. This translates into CARRTDHTGELFF.

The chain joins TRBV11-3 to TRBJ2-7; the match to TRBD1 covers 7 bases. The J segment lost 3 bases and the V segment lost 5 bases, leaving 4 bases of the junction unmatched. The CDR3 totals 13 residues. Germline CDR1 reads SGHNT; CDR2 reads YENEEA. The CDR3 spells CASSVRDSYEQYF. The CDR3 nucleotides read TGTGCCAGCAGCGTCCGGGACAGCTACGAGCAGTACTTC.